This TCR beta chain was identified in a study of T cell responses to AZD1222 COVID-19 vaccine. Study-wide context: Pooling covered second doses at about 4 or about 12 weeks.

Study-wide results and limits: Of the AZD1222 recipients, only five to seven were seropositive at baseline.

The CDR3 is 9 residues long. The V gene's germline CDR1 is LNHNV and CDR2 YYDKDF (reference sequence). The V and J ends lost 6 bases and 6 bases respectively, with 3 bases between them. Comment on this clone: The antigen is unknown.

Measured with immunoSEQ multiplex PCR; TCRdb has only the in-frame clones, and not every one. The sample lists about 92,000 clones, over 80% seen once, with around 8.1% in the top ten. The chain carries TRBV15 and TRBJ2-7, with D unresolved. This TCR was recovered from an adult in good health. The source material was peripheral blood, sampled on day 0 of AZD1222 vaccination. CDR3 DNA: TGTGCCACCAGGTCCGAGCAGTACTTC. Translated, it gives CATRSEQYF.